Listed here is a single T cell receptor beta chain. CDR1 is MNHEY, CDR2 SMNVEV, per germline (reference sequence). This CDR3 contains 15 residues. Trimming left V 4 bases short and J 0 bases short, with 10 bases between. These data are taken from a study of shared clonotypes between healthy human individuals. Libraries were prepared by immunoSEQ multiplex PCR; TCRdb keeps only in-frame clonotypes and omits some of them. The profile shows around 980,000 clones, about 80% of them singletons. The specimen sequenced was memory CD4+ T cells from PBMCs. Subset specified: CD45RA-negative fraction. The rearrangement uses TRBV27 and TRBJ2-1; possible D gene TRBD2, 5 bases. The receptor's source is a man aged 18 to 35 in good health. Some clones in this sample may be carry-over from other donors' samples. The CDR3 nucleotides read TGTGCCAGCAGTTATAGCGCAAGCTCCTACAATGAGCAGTTCTTC. Its protein product is CASSYSASSYNEQFF.